These 29 T cell receptor beta chains originate from one sample sequenced in a study of shared clonotypes between healthy human individuals (dated by TCRdb to 2019 to 2021). Library prep was done by the immunoSEQ multiplex PCR assay. In TCRdb, the immuneACCESS table is reduced to in-frame sequences with V and J assigned. These tables do not hold every clone; where another copy was compared, an unresolved V gene accounts for under half, and the others remain unexplained. The sample has fewer than 1.6 million clones on record, just under 99% of them singletons. Approximately 0.4% of the sample belongs to the ten largest clones. Sequencing input: naive CD4+ T cells sorted from blood. Reading the label with the study, this specimen's cell subset or site is: CD45RA+ positively selected. The source is a man aged 30 to 45 in good health.

The chain joins TRBV28 to TRBJ2-7; 9 nucleotides align to TRBD2. Trimming took 6 bases from V and 3 from J; bases not matched to a gene: 12. The CDR3 loop spans 16 amino acids. Germline CDR1 MDHEN, CDR2 SYDVKM. CDR3 bases: TGTGCCAGCAGAAACTCAGCGGGAGGACTTCGCTACGAGCAGTACTTC. Protein product: CASRNSAGGLRYEQYF. The whole variable domain, filled in from reference TRBV28 and TRBJ2-7, reads DVKVTQSSRYLVKRTGEKVFLECVQDMDHENMFWYRQDPGLGLRLIYFSYDVKMKEKGDIPEGYSVSREKKERFSLILESASTNQTSMYLCASRNSAGGLRYEQYFGPGTRLTVT.

The chain recombines TRBV29-1 with TRBJ2-7; TRBD2 agrees at 9 bases. The CDR3 has 13 residues. V trimming: 3 bases; J trimming: 0 bases; junction bases outside the gene matches: 0. Germline CDR1 SQVTM, CDR2 ANQGSEA. CDR3 region: CSVDSGSSYEQYF. The DNA for the CDR3 is TGCAGCGTTGATAGCGGGAGCTCCTACGAGCAGTACTTC.

This chain's CDR3 is CASSLDSLYEQYF. The CDR3 nucleotides are TGCGCCAGCAGTTTGGACAGTCTCTACGAGCAGTACTTC. This chain connects TRBV10-2 to TRBJ2-7; D may be TRBD1 (6 bases). The length of the CDR3 is 13 residues. Germline CDR1 WSHSY, CDR2 SAAADI. Trimming took 5 bases from V and 3 from J, leaving 11 bases between them.

The rearrangement links TRBV5-1 to TRBJ2-1; the D gene is possibly TRBD2 (6 bases). This CDR3 is 13 amino acids long. Germline CDR1 is SGHRS and CDR2 is YFSETQ. V was clipped by 7 bases and J by 5 bases, with 13 bases between them. The DNA of the CDR3 is TGCGCCAGCGCTAGGGACTTTGACAATGAGCAGTTCTTC. The encoded protein is CASARDFDNEQFF.

The rearrangement uses TRBV6-1 and TRBJ2-1, with 9 positions matching TRBD1. The CDR3 totals 14 residues. Per the germline V gene, CDR1 is MNHNS and CDR2 is SASEGT. V was clipped by 6 bases and J by 6 bases; unmatched bases: 6. The CDR3 DNA reads as TGTGCCAGCAGGGAGCTACAGGGGGCCAATGAGCAGTTCTTC. Residues: CASRELQGANEQFF.

The chain couples TRBV5-5 to TRBJ2-7; possibly TRBD2 for D (5 bases). The germline V and J ends were trimmed by 10 bases and 3 bases, with 17 bases remaining between them. CDR1 is SGHKS and CDR2 is YYEKEE in the germline V gene (reference sequence). CDR3 length: 13 amino acids. CDR3 in amino acids: CASLRGVGYEQYF. The DNA of the CDR3 is TGTGCCTCCTTACGGGGTGTCGGCTACGAGCAGTACTTC.

This chain connects TRBV18 to TRBJ2-1; 7 bases line up with TRBD2. Losses at the gene ends were 2 bases for V and 4 bases for J; bases not matched to a gene: 5. CDR3 length equals 15 residues. Germline V gene lookup returns CDR1 KGHSH and CDR2 LQKENI. DNA for the CDR3: TGTGCCAGCTCACCAGACCTAGCGGTATACAATGAGCAGTTCTTC. This codes for CASSPDLAVYNEQFF.

The CDR3 is CASSESENEQYF. CDR3 coding DNA: TGCGCCAGCAGTGAGTCGGAGAACGAGCAGTACTTC. The chain is built from TRBV10-2 and TRBJ2-7; D is ambiguous. Germline V gene sequence: CDR1 WSHSY, CDR2 SAAADI. The CDR3 is made up of 12 amino acids. Between the trimmed V and J ends, which lost 0 bases and 5 bases, there was a span of 5 bases.

V is TRBV5-4 and J is TRBJ1-1; perhaps TRBD1 as D (6 bases). Between the trimmed V and J ends, which lost 0 bases and 7 bases, there was a span of 16 bases. Per the germline V gene, CDR1 is SGHNT and CDR2 is YYREEE (reference sequence). CDR3 length: 15 amino acids. The CDR3 region is CASSLGRTAGDEAFF. The CDR3 region has the DNA TGTGCCAGCAGCTTGGGAAGGACAGCCGGGGATGAAGCTTTCTTT.

This chain connects TRBV7-2 to TRBJ2-5; D may be TRBD1 or TRBD2 (5 bases each). CDR1 is SGHTA, CDR2 FQGNSA, per germline. The ends were cut back, 2 bases at V and 4 bases at J, with 11 bases in the middle. The CDR3 spans 14 residues. The CDR3, as DNA: TGTGCCAGCAGCTTATGGGGGTTTGTAGAGACCCAGTACTTC. Its protein product is CASSLWGFVETQYF.

This chain links TRBV15 with TRBJ1-2; D uncertain. The V end lost 3 bases, the J end lost 1 base, and 12 bases lay between the germline ends. Germline CDR1 and CDR2: LNHNV and YYDKDF (reference sequence). The CDR3 totals 15 residues. The CDR3 loop is CATSRDVADNYGYTF. The CDR3 DNA follows: TGTGCCACCAGCAGGGACGTCGCCGATAACTATGGCTACACCTTC.

The chain joins TRBV18 to TRBJ2-3; 9 bases match TRBD2. The J segment lost 2 bases and the V segment lost 6 bases, leaving 6 bases of the junction unmatched. CDR3 length equals 15 residues. Germline CDR1 KGHSH, CDR2 LQKENI. CDR3 sequence: CASSPGTSLTDTQYF. CDR3 DNA: TGTGCCAGCTCCCCCGGGACTAGCCTCACAGATACGCAGTATTTT. Using reference TRBV18 and TRBJ2-3 for the parts outside the CDR3, the full variable domain is NAGVMQNPRHLVRRRGQEARLRCSPMKGHSHVYWYRQLPEEGLKFMVYLQKENIIDESGMPKERFSAEFPKEGPSILRIQQVVRGDSAAYFCASSPGTSLTDTQYFGPGTRLTVL.

This clone is a singleton in its sample. The chain recombines TRBV15 with TRBJ2-5, with D hard to call. V shed 4 bases and J shed 1 base, with 7 bases lying between them. This CDR3 spans 13 amino acids. CDR1 is LNHNV, CDR2 YYDKDF, per germline (reference sequence). The CDR3 reads CATSKGRQETQYF. The CDR3 nucleotides read TGTGCCACCAGCAAAGGACGCCAAGAGACCCAGTACTTC.

The gene calls are TRBV19 and TRBJ2-7, with D unresolved. Trimming removed 4 bases from V and 3 bases from J, with 13 bases in between. The CDR3 is 14 amino acids. CDR1 and CDR2 from the germline V gene are LNHDA and SQIVND (reference sequence). The CDR3 is CASSKRFGVYEQYF. Written as DNA, the CDR3 is TGTGCCAGTAGTAAACGGTTTGGAGTCTACGAGCAGTACTTC.

The chain recombines TRBV5-1 with TRBJ2-3, with D hard to call. Trimming shortened V by 2 bases and J by 1 base, and 5 bases separated the two germline ends. The CDR3 covers 13 residues. Germline V gene data show CDR1 as SGHRS and CDR2 as YFSETQ. The CDR3 here is CASSFFGTDTQYF. The CDR3 DNA sequence: TGCGCCAGCAGCTTCTTTGGCACAGATACGCAGTATTTT.

This clone was counted once. This rearrangement joins TRBV5-4 to TRBJ2-5, with D maybe TRBD2 (6 bases). V dropped 2 bases and J dropped 5 bases, with 13 bases sitting between them. CDR1 and CDR2 from the germline V gene are SGHNT and YYREEE (reference sequence). CDR3 length: 14 residues. CDR3 amino acids: CASSFEYGGETQYF. The CDR3 DNA follows: TGTGCCAGCAGCTTTGAGTATGGAGGGGAGACCCAGTACTTC.

V and J are TRBV20-1 and TRBJ2-1; the D call may be TRBD1 or TRBD2 (5 bases each). Germline V lookup: CDR1 DFQATT, CDR2 SNEGSKA (reference sequence). The length of the CDR3 is 11 residues. V lost 5 bases, J lost 12 bases, and 14 bases lay in between. The CDR3 spells CSAAAGTGQFF. CDR3 sequence (DNA): TGCAGTGCTGCCGCCGGGACGGGGCAGTTCTTC.

The chain joins TRBV18 to TRBJ2-5; D not resolved. From germline, CDR1 is KGHSH and CDR2 LQKENI. With 4 bases removed from V and 1 base from J, the gap between germline ends came to 10 bases. This CDR3 has 14 residues. Written as DNA, the CDR3 is TGTGCCAGCTCACGAGCAATATCCCAAGAGACCCAGTACTTC. Translated, it gives CASSRAISQETQYF.

V is TRBV14 and J is TRBJ2-1; 9 nucleotides line up with TRBD2. This CDR3 has 14 residues. Germline lookup yields CDR1 SGHDN and CDR2 FVKESK. V trimming: 4 bases; J trimming: 4 bases; junction bases outside the gene matches: 2. The CDR3: CASSRLAGYNEQFF. The CDR3 nucleotides read TGTGCCAGCAGCCGCCTAGCGGGGTACAATGAGCAGTTCTTC.

The J gene is TRBJ2-5, the V gene TRBV4-3, with D perhaps being TRBD1 or TRBD2 (7 bases each). Germline values: CDR1 LGHNA, CDR2 YSLEER. V lost 4 bases and J lost 3, with 15 bases in between. The CDR3 is 15 residues long. The CDR3 loop reads CASSRRQGGEETQYF. The CDR3, as DNA: TGCGCCAGCAGCCGCCGACAGGGAGGGGAAGAGACCCAGTACTTC.

The CDR3 coding sequence is TGCGCCAGCAGCTCCGGTAAGAACACTGAAGCTTTCTTT. It specifies CASSSGKNTEAFF. The V and J genes are TRBV5-1 and TRBJ1-1; D not resolved. The CDR3 has 13 residues. V gave up 3 bases and J gave up 1 base, with 7 bases separating them. From germline, CDR1 is SGHRS and CDR2 YFSETQ.

Details on this clone: Other DNA sequences in this sample translate to the same CDR3. The V gene is TRBV5-6, the J gene TRBJ2-5, with TRBD1 matching 10 bases. With 3 bases clipped from V and 2 bases from J, the junction kept 4 bases outside the gene matches. Germline V gives CDR1 SGHDT, CDR2 YYEEEE. The CDR3 totals 15 residues. Here the CDR3 DNA reads TGTGCCAGCAGCTCGCCGGGACAGGGGCAAGAGACCCAGTACTTC. This encodes CASSSPGQGQETQYF.

This rearrangement joins TRBV4-2 to TRBJ2-3; 8 bases are shared with TRBD2. This CDR3 contains 15 residues. Germline V CDR1 and CDR2: LGHNA, YNFKEQ. J lost 4 bases, V lost 0 bases, and 3 bases had no gene match. The CDR3 reads CASSQDGAGADTQYF. The CDR3 coding sequence is TGTGCCAGCAGCCAAGATGGAGCGGGAGCAGATACGCAGTATTTT.

The J gene is TRBJ2-3, the V gene TRBV10-3; 10 nucleotides agree with TRBD2. Losses at the gene ends were 8 bases for V and 0 bases for J; bases not matched to a gene: 5. In germline, CDR1 is ENHRY, CDR2 SYGVKD. This CDR3 spans 15 amino acids. CDR3 region: CAIQSGRGSTDTQYF. The CDR3 DNA reads as TGTGCCATCCAGAGCGGGAGGGGGAGCACAGATACGCAGTATTTT.

The chain employs TRBV5-4 and TRBJ2-2; D is ambiguous. The CDR3 totals 13 residues. CDR1 and CDR2 from the germline V gene are SGHNT and YYREEE (reference sequence). Trimming removed 1 base from V and 5 bases from J, with 6 bases in between. The CDR3 sequence: CASSLPRTGELFF. In DNA form, the CDR3 reads TGTGCCAGCAGCTTGCCTCGAACCGGGGAGCTGTTTTTT. The whole variable domain, remainder taken from reference TRBV5-4 and TRBJ2-2, is ETGVTQSPTHLIKTRGQQVTLRCSSQSGHNTVSWYQQALGQGPQFIFQYYREEENGRGNFPPRFSGLQFPNYSSELNVNALELDDSALYLCASSLPRTGELFFGEGSRLTVL.

The rearrangement joins TRBV28 to TRBJ1-5, with unresolved D. The CDR3 is made up of 14 amino acids. Looked up from germline, CDR1 is MDHEN and CDR2 is SYDVKM. The V and J ends lost 8 bases and 0 bases respectively, with 11 bases between them. The CDR3 reads CASSDGYSNQPQHF. DNA for the CDR3: TGTGCCAGCTCTGACGGATATAGCAATCAGCCCCAGCATTTT.

The rearrangement uses TRBV5-5 and TRBJ1-2; D gene ambiguous. Germline loops: CDR1 SGHKS, CDR2 YYEKEE (reference sequence). The CDR3 runs to 13 residues. V was shortened by 5 bases and J by 2 bases, with 10 bases between the two germline ends. The CDR3 sequence is CASSQVLNYGYTF. CDR3 DNA sequence: TGTGCCAGCAGTCAGGTCTTGAACTATGGCTACACCTTC.

J is TRBJ2-3 and V is TRBV7-8; 8 positions agree with TRBD2. CDR1 is SGHVS, CDR2 FQNEAQ, per germline. The J segment lost 0 bases and the V segment lost 5 bases, leaving 7 bases of the junction unmatched. This CDR3 contains 16 residues. The CDR3 here is CASSPVAGTSTDTQYF. The CDR3, as DNA: TGTGCCAGCAGCCCGGTAGCGGGGACCAGCACAGATACGCAGTATTTT.

V and J are TRBV29-1 and TRBJ2-2; 8 nucleotides align to TRBD2. Trimming cost V 4 bases and J 10 bases; bases outside gene matches: 2. The CDR3 contains 11 residues. Germline loops: CDR1 SQVTM, CDR2 ANQGSEA. The CDR3 DNA sequence: TGCAGCGTTGGGGGACTAGAGGAGCTGTTTTTT. Its protein product is CSVGGLEELFF.